The clone carrying this T cell receptor (beta chain) has ten or more counts. Its antigen is as yet unknown. This specimen comes from a study of T-cell reconstitution after alpha-beta-depleted transplantation in children. Trimming took 4 bases from V and 5 from J, leaving 8 bases between them. The CDR3 covers 13 residues. The library targeted TCRbeta and was prepared with unique molecular identifiers. TCRdb reprocessed the PCR reads with MiXCR, giving one entry per CDR3 protein. The sample yields around 500,000 distinct CDR3 sequences, under 25% seen once. Study observations and caveats: T-cell numbers and diversity one year post-transplant derived largely from freshly generated T cells. Day-60 TCRbeta diversity that was high in some patients was derived from surviving recipient T cells and thymic progenitors. Several hundred graft clones that had expanded were reportedly the source of alpha-beta T cells about two months after transplant.

The chain uses TRBV12-3 or TRBV12-4 and TRBJ1-4; no firm D call. Sequenced material: PBMCs, mostly from graft donor cells, taken 360 days after TCRalphabeta/CD19-depleted stem cell transplant. The sequence was collected from a boy under two years old who had a stem cell transplant for acute myeloid leukemia, so the T cells may come from the graft donor. The chain's CDR3 is CASSSYRNEKLFF. CDR3 DNA: TGTGCCAGCAGTTCCTACAGAAATGAAAAACTGTTTTTT.